Below are 25 T cell receptor beta chains sequenced from a single sample in a study of T cell responses to AZD1222 COVID-19 vaccine. Assay used: immunoSEQ multiplex PCR; TCRdb lists only in-frame clones, some missing. The sample lists about 120,000 clones; 80% to 90% were seen once. Sequences were derived from peripheral blood, sampled on day 0 of MenACWY control vaccination. Receptor source: an adult in good health.

This clone was seen a few times. The rearrangement joins TRBV4-1 to TRBJ1-1; D gene unclear. The V end was cut by 0 bases, the J end by 6 bases, with 14 bases between. The CDR3 contains 15 residues. Germline values: CDR1 MGHRA, CDR2 YSYEKL. The CDR3 spells CASSQEGRAIAEAFF. DNA of the CDR3: TGCGCCAGCAGCCAAGAGGGAAGGGCGATCGCTGAAGCTTTCTTT.

This rearrangement joins TRBV7-8 to TRBJ1-4; the match to TRBD1 covers 8 bases. From germline, CDR1 is SGHVS and CDR2 FQNEAQ. This CDR3 has 15 amino acids. J lost 0 bases, V lost 7 bases, and 4 bases had no gene match. The CDR3 bases are TGTGCCAGCAAGGACAGGGCGGCAACTAATGAAAAACTGTTTTTT. It specifies CASKDRAATNEKLFF.

With regard to this clone: One junction end does not reproduce the germline sequence, and a read error may be involved. The chain carries TRBV19 and TRBJ1-1; D is undetermined. Germline CDR1 LNHDA, CDR2 SQIVND (reference sequence). The CDR3 spans 11 residues. The DNA for the CDR3 is TGTGCCAGTAGTAAACGGACTGAGGCTTTCTTT. Protein: CASSKRTEAFF.

This chain joins TRBV7-9 and TRBJ2-1, with 8 nucleotides matching TRBD1. Germline V lookup: CDR1 SEHNR, CDR2 FQNEAQ (reference sequence). CDR3 length: 15 residues. J was trimmed by 4 bases and V by 10 bases; bases with no gene match: 12. CDR3 nucleotide sequence: TGTGCCATCGACCGACCGACAGGGGCTTACAATGAGCAGTTCTTC. This encodes CAIDRPTGAYNEQFF.

The chain employs TRBV11-2 and TRBJ1-2; possible D gene TRBD1, 6 bases. The CDR3 length is 14 residues. V shed 6 bases and J shed 5 bases, with 16 bases lying between them. CDR1 SGHAT and CDR2 FQNNGV come from the germline V gene. CDR3 protein: CASSIRGAQYGYTF. Written as DNA, the CDR3 is TGTGCCAGCAGTATCCGGGGGGCACAGTATGGCTACACCTTC.

The chain employs TRBV4-3 and TRBJ1-6, with TRBD1 identical over 7 bases. V shed 2 bases and J 7 bases; nucleotides not matched to a gene: 5. Per the germline V gene, CDR1 is LGHNA and CDR2 is YSLEER. The CDR3 consists of 15 residues. DNA of the CDR3: TGCGCCAGCAGCCAAACTCCGGGACAGAATTCACCCCTCCACTTT. Amino acid sequence: CASSQTPGQNSPLHF.

This chain uses TRBV2 with TRBJ2-5; TRBD1 agrees at 12 bases. In germline, CDR1 is SNHLY, CDR2 FYNNEI. V lost 6 bases to trimming and J lost 2 bases; unmatched junction nucleotides: 7. There are 16 residues in the CDR3. CDR3 in amino acids: CASRAGTGGTQETQYF. CDR3 in DNA: TGTGCCAGCAGGGCCGGGACAGGGGGCACACAAGAGACCCAGTACTTC.

The V gene is TRBV11-3, the J gene TRBJ2-1, with D perhaps TRBD2 (6 bases). The CDR3 sequence is 13 residues long. The germline CDR1 and CDR2 sequences are SGHNT and YENEEA. The germline V and J ends were trimmed by 5 bases and 12 bases, with 17 bases remaining between them. In nucleotides, the CDR3 is TGTGCCAGCAGCCCCGGGGACTCTAGCAGGCAGTTCTTC. As protein: CASSPGDSSRQFF.

This rearrangement joins TRBV28 to TRBJ1-1; D unclear. The CDR3 spans 15 residues. V lost 1 base and J lost 0, with 9 bases in between. CDR1 and CDR2 from the germline V gene are MDHEN and SYDVKM. The CDR3 DNA reads TGTGCCAGCAGTTTATCGGGCAGCCTGAACACTGAAGCTTTCTTT. Translation: CASSLSGSLNTEAFF.

This chain joins TRBV7-8 and TRBJ1-2, with D uncertain. The CDR3 length is 13 residues. The V end was cut by 0 bases, the J end by 4 bases, with 6 bases between. Germline V gene sequence: CDR1 SGHVS, CDR2 FQNEAQ. In nucleotides, the CDR3 is TGTGCCAGCAGCTTAGCTCGGGGCTATGGCTACACCTTC. This codes for CASSLARGYGYTF.

This clone was found once. V and J are TRBV28 and TRBJ2-7; 11 bases agree with TRBD2. This CDR3 is 16 amino acids long. Germline loops: CDR1 MDHEN, CDR2 SYDVKM. The J segment lost 6 bases and the V segment lost 6 bases, leaving 13 bases of the junction unmatched. CDR3 DNA sequence: TGTGCCAGCAGGCTGACCGGGACTAGCGGATTCGTCGAGCAGTACTTC. It is translated as CASRLTGTSGFVEQYF.

The chain joins TRBV7-9 to TRBJ2-5; D is unresolved. V shed 3 bases and J shed 1 base, with 9 bases lying between them. The CDR3 extends over 14 amino acids. Germline-derived CDR1 and CDR2 are SEHNR and FQNEAQ (reference sequence). CDR3 residues: CASSFSAFQETQYF. The CDR3 DNA follows: TGTGCCAGCAGCTTCAGCGCCTTCCAAGAGACCCAGTACTTC.

This clone has only a few counts. The chain joins TRBV19 to TRBJ1-5; 12 bases are shared with TRBD1. This CDR3 region has 16 residues. Unmatched junction bases numbered 4, after V lost 1 base and J lost 6 bases. CDR1 is LNHDA and CDR2 is SQIVND in the germline V gene (reference sequence). DNA for the CDR3: TGTGCCAGTAGTATAGCCGGGACAGGGGGCCGTCAGCCCCAGCATTTT. It translates to CASSIAGTGGRQPQHF.

The chain couples TRBV6-5 to TRBJ2-2, with 10 positions matching TRBD1. Trimming at V came to 4 bases and at J to 5 bases, leaving 4 bases not matched to a gene. Germline assignment: CDR1 MNHEY and CDR2 SVGAGI. The CDR3 length is 15 residues. CDR3 residues: CASSSRTGGTGELFF. In nucleotides, the CDR3 is TGTGCCAGCAGTTCGAGGACAGGGGGTACCGGGGAGCTGTTTTTT.

This rearrangement joins TRBV11-1 to TRBJ2-7, with 7 positions matching TRBD1. From germline, CDR1 is SGHAT and CDR2 FQDESV (reference sequence). This CDR3 is built from 16 residues. The trim removed 4 bases at V and 7 bases at J, leaving 16 bases unmatched. The CDR3 region has the DNA TGTGCCAGCAGCTCTAACCCCGGGACAGTCGGTGGGGAGCAGTACTTC. It encodes CASSSNPGTVGGEQYF. Based on the CDR3 plus reference TRBV11-1 and TRBJ2-7, the full variable domain is EAEVAQSPRYKITEKSQAVAFWCDPISGHATLYWYRQILGQGPELLVQFQDESVVDDSQLPKDRFSAERLKGVDSTLKIQPAELGDSAMYLCASSSNPGTVGGEQYFGPGTRLTVT.

This chain uses TRBV5-1 with TRBJ1-1, with D hard to call. V gave up 2 bases and J gave up 3 bases, with 11 bases separating them. This CDR3 comprises 14 residues. CDR1 and CDR2 (germline): SGHRS, YFSETQ. This CDR3 reads CASSLIGGDTEAFF. CDR3 in DNA: TGCGCCAGCAGCTTAATCGGTGGGGACACTGAAGCTTTCTTT.

The V gene is TRBV13, the J gene TRBJ2-1, with 11 positions matching TRBD2. Germline assignment: CDR1 PRHDT and CDR2 FYEKMQ (reference sequence). The CDR3 length is 16 residues. Trimming cost V 5 bases and J 2 bases; bases outside gene matches: 5. The CDR3 loop reads CASSALAGGPYNEQFF. CDR3 bases: TGTGCCAGCAGCGCTCTAGCGGGGGGACCCTACAATGAGCAGTTCTTC.

V is TRBV9 and J is TRBJ2-1; TRBD2 matches 13 bases. The trim removed 0 bases at V and 5 bases at J, leaving 5 bases unmatched. The CDR3 consists of 17 residues. CDR1 and CDR2 from the germline V gene are SGDLS and YYNGEE. The chain's CDR3 is CASSVGLAGGINNEQFF. For the CDR3, the DNA is TGTGCCAGCAGCGTAGGACTAGCGGGGGGCATTAACAATGAGCAGTTCTTC. The variable domain in full, completed from reference TRBV9 and TRBJ2-1, reads DSGVTQTPKHLITATGQRVTLRCSPRSGDLSVYWYQQSLDQGLQFLIQYYNGEERAKGNILERFSAQQFPDLHSELNLSSLELGDSALYFCASSVGLAGGINNEQFFGPGTRLTVL.

The count of this clone is one. This CDR3 reads CASSLPSTTYEQYF. DNA for the CDR3: TGCGCCAGCAGCTTGCCTAGCACTACCTACGAGCAGTACTTC. V is TRBV5-1 and J is TRBJ2-7, with D perhaps TRBD2 (5 bases). The V end lost 1 base, the J end lost 2 bases, and 10 bases lay between the germline ends. Germline assignment: CDR1 SGHRS and CDR2 YFSETQ. This CDR3 region has 14 residues.

This clone was recorded a few times. The chain carries TRBV7-2 and TRBJ2-7; maybe TRBD1 (6 bases). The CDR3 is 15 residues long. V dropped 4 bases and J dropped 0 bases, with 13 bases sitting between them. Germline loops: CDR1 SGHTA, CDR2 FQGNSA. CDR3 sequence: CASSSGQLGSYEQYF. CDR3 coding DNA: TGTGCCAGCAGCTCAGGACAGCTAGGCTCCTACGAGCAGTACTTC.

The rearrangement links TRBV30 to TRBJ2-1, with 11 bases matching TRBD1. Trimming removed 1 base from V and 5 bases from J; junction bases left unmatched: 13. Germline loops: CDR1 GTSNPN, CDR2 SVGIG (reference sequence). This CDR3 comprises 18 residues. The CDR3 reads CAWSGIRTGGSWNNEQFF. DNA for the CDR3: TGTGCCTGGAGTGGGATTCGGACAGGGGGCAGTTGGAACAATGAGCAGTTCTTC.

The gene calls are TRBV6-5 and TRBJ2-5, with TRBD2 identical over 9 bases. CDR1 and CDR2 (germline): MNHEY, SVGAGI. Germline trimming cut 5 bases from V and 5 bases from J; bases unmatched to any gene: 6. CDR3 length: 14 residues. Here the CDR3 reads CASSSGGTGETQYF. The CDR3 DNA is TGTGCCAGCAGTAGCGGGGGGACGGGTGAGACCCAGTACTTC.

The chain combines TRBV4-3 with TRBJ2-3; 12 bases fit TRBD2. Trimming at V came to 0 bases and at J to 8 bases, leaving 6 bases not matched to a gene. Germline CDR1 LGHNA, CDR2 YSLEER. The CDR3 covers 16 residues. This chain's CDR3 is CASSQDLAGGRVTQYF. The CDR3 DNA sequence: TGCGCCAGCAGCCAAGACCTAGCGGGGGGGCGAGTTACGCAGTATTTT.

This clone was found once. The V gene is TRBV3-1 (or the pseudogene TRBV3-2), the J gene TRBJ2-1; possible D gene TRBD1, 6 bases. V lost 4 bases to trimming and J lost 8 bases, with 18 bases between them. This CDR3 spans 15 amino acids. Germline lookup yields CDR1 LGHDT and CDR2 YNNKEL (reference sequence). DNA for the CDR3: TGTGCCAGCAGCCCTGTTACAGGGTACATCGATGAGCAGTTCTTC. Encoded protein: CASSPVTGYIDEQFF.

The chain links TRBV10-2 to TRBJ2-7; 9 bases fit TRBD2. The CDR3 is 14 residues long. CDR1 is WSHSY, CDR2 SAAADI, per germline. V shed 3 bases and J 7 bases; nucleotides not matched to a gene: 7. CDR3 bases: TGCGCCAGCAGTGATCGGCGGGGGGGCTCAGAGCAGTACTTC. Translation gives CASSDRRGGSEQYF.